The rows below give T cell receptor beta chains drawn from one sample of a study of T cell responses to AZD1222 COVID-19 vaccine. Using immunoSEQ multiplex PCR, the repertoire was profiled, and TCRdb retains in-frame clones only, with some absent. The repertoire holds more than 85,000 clones, with about 90% as singletons. Sequences were derived from peripheral blood, sampled on day 0 of AZD1222 vaccination. The receptors originated from an adult in good health. CDR3s leave out the opening cysteine and the closing phenylalanine or tryptophan. Each record gives: D gene, V gene, J gene, CDR3 protein. D genes are given only for firm matches.

>-|TRBV10-1|TRBJ2-3
ASSESNGFGDTQY
>-|TRBV10-1|TRBJ2-6
ALEKEGRFLSGANVLT
>-|TRBV19|TRBJ2-7
ASSPTRGGYEQY
>-|TRBV6-5|TRBJ2-3
ASSDSGQGPDTQY
>-|TRBV25-1|TRBJ1-4
ASQGNRLSLQGLF
>TRBD2|TRBV9|TRBJ2-1
ASSTSGGTYNEQF
>TRBD1|TRBV20-1|TRBJ1-1
SASTGVGNTEAF
>TRBD1|TRBV7-3|TRBJ1-1
ASSSGQANTEAF
>-|TRBV11-2|TRBJ2-5
ASVSPYQETQY
>TRBD1|TRBV19|TRBJ2-7
ASSIGTGESYEQY
>TRBD2|TRBV7-3|TRBJ2-1
ASSSAGGPNEQF